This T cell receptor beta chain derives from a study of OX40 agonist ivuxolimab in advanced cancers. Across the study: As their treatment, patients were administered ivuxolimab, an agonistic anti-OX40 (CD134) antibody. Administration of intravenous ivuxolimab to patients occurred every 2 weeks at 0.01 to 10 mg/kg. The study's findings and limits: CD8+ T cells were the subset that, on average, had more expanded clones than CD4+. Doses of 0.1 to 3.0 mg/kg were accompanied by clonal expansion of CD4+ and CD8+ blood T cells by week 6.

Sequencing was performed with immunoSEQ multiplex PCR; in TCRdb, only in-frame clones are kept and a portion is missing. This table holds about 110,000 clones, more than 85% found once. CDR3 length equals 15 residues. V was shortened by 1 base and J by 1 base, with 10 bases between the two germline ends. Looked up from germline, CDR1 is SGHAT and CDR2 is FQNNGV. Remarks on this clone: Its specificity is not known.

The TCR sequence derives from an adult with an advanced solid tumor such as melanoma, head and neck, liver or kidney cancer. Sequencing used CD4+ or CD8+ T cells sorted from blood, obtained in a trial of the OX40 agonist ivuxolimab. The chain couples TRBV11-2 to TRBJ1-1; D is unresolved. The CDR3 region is CASSLVYGPNTEAFF. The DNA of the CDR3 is TGTGCCAGCAGCTTAGTTTACGGTCCGAACACTGAAGCTTTCTTT.